A selection of T cell receptor beta chains follows, all from one sample in a study of blood T cell repertoires in COVID-19. Assay used: immunoSEQ multiplex PCR; TCRdb lists only in-frame clones, some missing. The sample yields 80,000 to 95,000 clones, approximately 80% seen once. Sequencing used peripheral blood. These receptors came from a woman older than 75 with acute or convalescent COVID-19. CDR3s include the opening cysteine and the closing phenylalanine or tryptophan. Each record gives: V gene, D gene, J gene, clone size, CDR3 DNA, CDR3 protein. D genes are given only for firm matches. Clone size is not always given. Where it is, it says once, few, many or a class for expanded clones.

v_call: TRBV5-1
d_call: TRBD1
j_call: TRBJ1-3
clone_size: .
cdr3_nt: TGCGCCAGCAGCTTGGCCATAGGGGGCCAGGGAAACACCATATATTTT
cdr3_aa: CASSLAIGGQGNTIYF

v_call: TRBV6-4
d_call: TRBD1
j_call: TRBJ1-4
clone_size: .
cdr3_nt: TGTGCCAGCAGTGGGGGGAGGACAGGGAGTATGGCTAATGAAAAACTGTTTTTT
cdr3_aa: CASSGGRTGSMANEKLFF

v_call: TRBV5-6
d_call: TRBD1
j_call: TRBJ2-7
clone_size: .
cdr3_nt: TGTGCCAGCTCCGACAGGGGCTCCTACGAGCAGTACTTC
cdr3_aa: CASSDRGSYEQYF

v_call: TRBV5-1
d_call: .
j_call: TRBJ2-2
clone_size: .
cdr3_nt: TGCGCCAGCAGCCACCAACGGGGTATATCATCGAACACCGGGGAGCTGTTTTTT
cdr3_aa: CASSHQRGISSNTGELFF

v_call: TRBV5-1
d_call: .
j_call: TRBJ2-7
clone_size: .
cdr3_nt: TGCGCCAGCAGCTTGGATTCTGGGCTCGAGCAGTACTTC
cdr3_aa: CASSLDSGLEQYF

v_call: TRBV19
d_call: TRBD1
j_call: TRBJ2-2
clone_size: .
cdr3_nt: TGTGCCAGTAAGGTCGGCAGGGGGCTACCCGGGGAGCTGTTTTTT
cdr3_aa: CASKVGRGLPGELFF

v_call: TRBV3-1/TRBV3-2
d_call: .
j_call: TRBJ2-5
clone_size: .
cdr3_nt: TGTGCCAGCAGCCAAGCGGGTCCCCAAGAGACCCAGTACTTC
cdr3_aa: CASSQAGPQETQYF

v_call: TRBV9
d_call: .
j_call: TRBJ1-3
clone_size: .
cdr3_nt: TGTGCCAGCAGCGCGGGGGGGTCTGGAAACACCATATATTTT
cdr3_aa: CASSAGGSGNTIYF

v_call: TRBV2
d_call: .
j_call: TRBJ1-1
clone_size: .
cdr3_nt: TGTGCCAGCAGTGATGGATTAAGCAGGGTTTACACTGAAGCTTTCTTT
cdr3_aa: CASSDGLSRVYTEAFF

v_call: TRBV7-9
d_call: TRBD2
j_call: TRBJ2-3
clone_size: .
cdr3_nt: TGTGCCAGCAGCTCCCTTGGCGGGGGTTACACAGATACGCAGTATTTT
cdr3_aa: CASSSLGGGYTDTQYF

v_call: TRBV5-6
d_call: .
j_call: TRBJ1-5
clone_size: .
cdr3_nt: TGTGCCAGCAGCTGGGGGGGCGGAATCAATCAGCCCCAGCATTTT
cdr3_aa: CASSWGGGINQPQHF

v_call: TRBV18
d_call: TRBD2
j_call: TRBJ2-1
clone_size: .
cdr3_nt: TGTGCCAGCTCACCCGGGACTAGCGGGAGATTCAATGAGCAGTTCTTC
cdr3_aa: CASSPGTSGRFNEQFF

v_call: TRBV19
d_call: .
j_call: TRBJ2-1
clone_size: .
cdr3_nt: TGTGCCAGTAGTATAGATACACAGATCCCCTTCAGTGAGCAGTTCTTC
cdr3_aa: CASSIDTQIPFSEQFF

v_call: TRBV29-1
d_call: .
j_call: TRBJ1-2
clone_size: .
cdr3_nt: TGCAGCGTCGGAATACAGGGCTATGGCTACACCTTC
cdr3_aa: CSVGIQGYGYTF

v_call: TRBV6-1
d_call: TRBD1
j_call: TRBJ1-1
clone_size: .
cdr3_nt: TGTGCCAGCAGTGACAGGACAGGGGGCCTGACTGAAGCTTTCTTT
cdr3_aa: CASSDRTGGLTEAFF

v_call: TRBV10-3
d_call: TRBD1
j_call: TRBJ1-3
clone_size: few
cdr3_nt: TGTGCCACCCTAGCTGGGGACAGCTCTGGAAACACCATATATTTT
cdr3_aa: CATLAGDSSGNTIYF

v_call: TRBV30
d_call: .
j_call: TRBJ2-5
clone_size: .
cdr3_nt: TGTGCCTGGAGTGCTGGAGGGCCCCAGTACTTC
cdr3_aa: CAWSAGGPQYF

v_call: TRBV10-3
d_call: .
j_call: TRBJ1-2
clone_size: .
cdr3_nt: TGTGCCATCAGTGAGAGGCTCCAGGGAGGTAGGCATGGCTACACCTTC
cdr3_aa: CAISERLQGGRHGYTF

v_call: TRBV28
d_call: .
j_call: TRBJ2-3
clone_size: .
cdr3_nt: TGTGCCAGCATTGGGGGGGCAGTCGCAGATACGCAGTATTTT
cdr3_aa: CASIGGAVADTQYF

v_call: TRBV21-1
d_call: .
j_call: TRBJ1-4
clone_size: .
cdr3_nt: TGTGCCAGCAGCAATAAGGCACCCTTTGGTCGGGGGGGGTATGAAAAACTGTTTTTT
cdr3_aa: CASSNKAPFGRGGYEKLFF

v_call: TRBV11-2
d_call: .
j_call: TRBJ2-1
clone_size: once
cdr3_nt: TGTGCCAGCAGCCCAGGCAGGGGAAGGCGCACCTACAATGAGCAGTTCTTC
cdr3_aa: CASSPGRGRRTYNEQFF

v_call: TRBV6-5
d_call: .
j_call: TRBJ1-5
clone_size: few
cdr3_nt: TGTGCCAGCCTCGACTTGGGAGGGGCTCGTCAGCCCCAGCATTTT
cdr3_aa: CASLDLGGARQPQHF

v_call: TRBV18
d_call: .
j_call: TRBJ2-5
clone_size: .
cdr3_nt: TGTGCCAGCTCACCACCGGCTCTCCAAGAGACCCAGTACTTC
cdr3_aa: CASSPPALQETQYF

v_call: TRBV7-2
d_call: .
j_call: TRBJ1-4
clone_size: .
cdr3_nt: TGTGCCAGCAGCTTATGGCCCTCAACTAATGAAAAACTGTTTTTT
cdr3_aa: CASSLWPSTNEKLFF

v_call: TRBV5-8
d_call: .
j_call: TRBJ1-2
clone_size: .
cdr3_nt: TGTGCCAGCAGCTTGGGCAGGGGAGAGTATGGCTACACCTTC
cdr3_aa: CASSLGRGEYGYTF

v_call: TRBV6-5
d_call: .
j_call: TRBJ1-1
clone_size: .
cdr3_nt: TGTGCCAGCAGTTACCAGGGTTCTAGCACTGAAGCTTTCTTT
cdr3_aa: CASSYQGSSTEAFF

v_call: TRBV27
d_call: .
j_call: TRBJ1-5
clone_size: .
cdr3_nt: TGTGCCAGCAGTTTAATCGGACTTAGCAATCAGCCCCAGCATTTT
cdr3_aa: CASSLIGLSNQPQHF

v_call: TRBV28
d_call: .
j_call: TRBJ1-1
clone_size: .
cdr3_nt: TGTGCCAGCAGTCTTGCCCGGACAGTCCTTGAAGCTTTCTTT
cdr3_aa: CASSLARTVLEAFF

v_call: TRBV7-9
d_call: .
j_call: TRBJ2-1
clone_size: .
cdr3_nt: TGTGCCAGCAGCTTAGCGAGGTGGGTTTACAATGAGCAGTTCTTC
cdr3_aa: CASSLARWVYNEQFF

v_call: TRBV28
d_call: .
j_call: TRBJ1-2
clone_size: .
cdr3_nt: TGTGCCAGCAGGGCGGGGAGTGTAGAAAACTATGGCTACACCTTC
cdr3_aa: CASRAGSVENYGYTF

v_call: TRBV5-1
d_call: TRBD1
j_call: TRBJ2-7
clone_size: few
cdr3_nt: TGCGCCAGCAGTGACAGGGGGAGGATCTCCTACGAGCAGTACTTC
cdr3_aa: CASSDRGRISYEQYF

v_call: TRBV3-1/TRBV3-2
d_call: .
j_call: TRBJ1-6
clone_size: .
cdr3_nt: TGTGCCAGCAGCCAATCGGATTCACCCCTCCACTTT
cdr3_aa: CASSQSDSPLHF

v_call: TRBV5-1
d_call: TRBD2
j_call: TRBJ2-5
clone_size: .
cdr3_nt: TGCGCCAGCAGCGGAGCGGGGGGCCACCAAGAGACCCAGTACTTC
cdr3_aa: CASSGAGGHQETQYF

v_call: TRBV5-6
d_call: TRBD1
j_call: TRBJ1-2
clone_size: .
cdr3_nt: TGTGCCAGCAGCTTGTTGACAGGGAGTAGGGTTAACTATGGCTACACCTTC
cdr3_aa: CASSLLTGSRVNYGYTF

v_call: TRBV11-3
d_call: .
j_call: TRBJ1-2
clone_size: once
cdr3_nt: TGTGCCAGCAGCTTATACAGCACTAACTATGGCTACACCTTC
cdr3_aa: CASSLYSTNYGYTF

v_call: TRBV7-2
d_call: .
j_call: TRBJ1-2
clone_size: .
cdr3_nt: TGTGCCAGCAGCTTAGCGAAAATTAACAGGTGGGATGGCTACACCTTC
cdr3_aa: CASSLAKINRWDGYTF

v_call: TRBV6-6
d_call: .
j_call: TRBJ1-2
clone_size: .
cdr3_nt: TGTGCCACCCTTCCCGGGGGGGCGACTGGTGGCTACACCTTC
cdr3_aa: CATLPGGATGGYTF

v_call: TRBV11-2
d_call: .
j_call: TRBJ2-3
clone_size: .
cdr3_nt: TGTGCCAGCAGCCCATTACAGGGCACAGATACGCAGTATTTT
cdr3_aa: CASSPLQGTDTQYF

v_call: TRBV2
d_call: TRBD1
j_call: TRBJ1-1
clone_size: .
cdr3_nt: TGTGCCAGCACTCGACAGGGGGCAGTCACTGAAGCTTTCTTT
cdr3_aa: CASTRQGAVTEAFF

v_call: TRBV10-3
d_call: TRBD1
j_call: TRBJ1-5
clone_size: .
cdr3_nt: TGTGCCATCAGTGAGTCGCTACAGGGGTACGGTCAGCCCCAGCATTTT
cdr3_aa: CAISESLQGYGQPQHF

v_call: TRBV7-3
d_call: .
j_call: TRBJ2-7
clone_size: .
cdr3_nt: TGTGCCAGCAGCTTATGGGCAGGGGTAGGCGAGCAGTACTTC
cdr3_aa: CASSLWAGVGEQYF

v_call: TRBV18
d_call: .
j_call: TRBJ2-7
clone_size: few
cdr3_nt: TGTGCCAGCTCAACCGAAACACCCTACGAGCAGTACTTC
cdr3_aa: CASSTETPYEQYF

v_call: TRBV19
d_call: .
j_call: TRBJ1-1
clone_size: few
cdr3_nt: TGTGCCAGCCAGGGACACCGGAACACTGAAGCTTTCTTT
cdr3_aa: CASQGHRNTEAFF

v_call: TRBV2
d_call: .
j_call: TRBJ1-3
clone_size: .
cdr3_nt: TGTGCCAGCAGTGACAGGGTTATAAGGAACACCATATATTTT
cdr3_aa: CASSDRVIRNTIYF

v_call: TRBV5-6
d_call: .
j_call: TRBJ2-1
clone_size: .
cdr3_nt: TGTGCCAGCAGGGGGGGCAATGAGCAGTTCTTC
cdr3_aa: CASRGGNEQFF

v_call: TRBV4-3
d_call: TRBD1
j_call: TRBJ1-2
clone_size: .
cdr3_nt: TGCGCCAGCAGCCAAGCCCGACAGGGGAACTATGGCTACACCTTC
cdr3_aa: CASSQARQGNYGYTF

v_call: TRBV4-3
d_call: TRBD2
j_call: TRBJ2-1
clone_size: .
cdr3_nt: TGCGCCAGCAGCCAGGACCCCAGCGGGAGTCGGATATACAATGAGCAGTTCTTC
cdr3_aa: CASSQDPSGSRIYNEQFF